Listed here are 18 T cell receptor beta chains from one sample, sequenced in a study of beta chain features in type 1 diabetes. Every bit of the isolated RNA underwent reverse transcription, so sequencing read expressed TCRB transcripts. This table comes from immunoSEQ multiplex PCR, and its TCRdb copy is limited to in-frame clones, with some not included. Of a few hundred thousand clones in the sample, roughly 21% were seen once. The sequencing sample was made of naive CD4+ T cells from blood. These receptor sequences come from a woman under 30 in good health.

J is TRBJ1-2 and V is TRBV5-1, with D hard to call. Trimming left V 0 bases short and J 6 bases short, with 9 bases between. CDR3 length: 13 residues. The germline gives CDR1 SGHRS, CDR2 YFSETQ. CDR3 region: CASSLGGGDGYTF. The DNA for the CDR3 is TGCGCCAGCAGCTTGGGCGGCGGGGATGGCTACACCTTC.

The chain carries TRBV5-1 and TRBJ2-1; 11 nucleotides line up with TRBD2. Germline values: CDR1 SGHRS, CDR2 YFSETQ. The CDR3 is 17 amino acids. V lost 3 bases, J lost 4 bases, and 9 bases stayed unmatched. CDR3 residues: CASSSQMGTSGYNEQFF. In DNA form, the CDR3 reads TGCGCCAGCAGCTCCCAGATGGGGACTAGCGGATACAATGAGCAGTTCTTC.

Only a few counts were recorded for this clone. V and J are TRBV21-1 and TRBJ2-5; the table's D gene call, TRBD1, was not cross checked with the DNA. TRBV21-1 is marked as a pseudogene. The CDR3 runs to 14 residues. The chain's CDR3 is CASSKVQIPETQYF. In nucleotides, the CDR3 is TGTGCCAGCAGCAAAGTACAGATCCCAGAGACCCAGTACTTC.

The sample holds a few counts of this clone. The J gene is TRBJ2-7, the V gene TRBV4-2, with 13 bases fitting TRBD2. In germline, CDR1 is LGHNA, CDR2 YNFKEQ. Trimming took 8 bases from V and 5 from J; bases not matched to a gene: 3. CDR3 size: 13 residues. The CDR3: CASRTSGGNEQYF. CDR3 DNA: TGTGCCAGCCGGACTAGCGGGGGCAACGAGCAGTACTTC.

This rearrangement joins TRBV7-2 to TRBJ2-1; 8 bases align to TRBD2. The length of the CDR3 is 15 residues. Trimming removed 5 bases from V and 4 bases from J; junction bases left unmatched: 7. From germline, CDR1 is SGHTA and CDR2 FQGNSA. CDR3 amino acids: CASSKESGGYNEQFF. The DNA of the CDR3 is TGTGCCAGCAGCAAAGAGAGCGGGGGATACAATGAGCAGTTCTTC.

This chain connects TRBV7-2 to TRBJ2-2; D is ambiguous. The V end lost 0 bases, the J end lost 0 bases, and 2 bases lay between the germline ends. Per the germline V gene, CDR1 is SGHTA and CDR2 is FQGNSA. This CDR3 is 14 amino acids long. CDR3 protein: CASSLAANTGELFF. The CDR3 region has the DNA TGTGCCAGCAGCTTAGCCGCGAACACCGGGGAGCTGTTTTTT.

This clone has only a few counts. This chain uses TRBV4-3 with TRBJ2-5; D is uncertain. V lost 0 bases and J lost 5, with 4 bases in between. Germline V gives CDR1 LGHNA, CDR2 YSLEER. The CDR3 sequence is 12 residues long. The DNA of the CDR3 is TGCGCCAGCAGCCAAGATCGGGAGACCCAGTACTTC. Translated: CASSQDRETQYF.

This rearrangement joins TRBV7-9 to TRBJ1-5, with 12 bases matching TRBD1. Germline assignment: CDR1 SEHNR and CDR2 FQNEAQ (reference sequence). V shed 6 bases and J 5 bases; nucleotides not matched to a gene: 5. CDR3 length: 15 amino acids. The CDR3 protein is CASSLGTGGYQPQHF. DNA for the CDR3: TGTGCCAGCAGTTTGGGGACAGGGGGCTATCAGCCCCAGCATTTT.

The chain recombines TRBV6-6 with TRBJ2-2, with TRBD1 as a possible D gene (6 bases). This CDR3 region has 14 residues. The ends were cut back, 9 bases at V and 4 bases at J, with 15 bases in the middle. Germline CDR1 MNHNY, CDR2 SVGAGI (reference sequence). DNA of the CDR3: TGTGCCAGTACCGCCCAGGGGAGCACCGGGGAGCTGTTTTTT. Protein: CASTAQGSTGELFF.

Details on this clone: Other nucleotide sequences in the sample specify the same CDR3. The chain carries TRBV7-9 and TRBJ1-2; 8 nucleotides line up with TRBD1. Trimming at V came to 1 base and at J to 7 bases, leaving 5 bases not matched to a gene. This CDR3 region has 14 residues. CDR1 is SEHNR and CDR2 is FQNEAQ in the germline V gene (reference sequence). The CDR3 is CASSLGTGGSGYTF. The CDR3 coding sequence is TGTGCCAGCAGCTTAGGAACAGGGGGAAGTGGCTACACCTTC. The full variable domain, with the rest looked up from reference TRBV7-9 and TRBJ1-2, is DTGVSQNPRHKITKRGQNVTFRCDPISEHNRLYWYRQTLGQGPEFLTYFQNEAQLEKSRLLSDRFSAERPKGSFSTLEIQRTEQGDSAMYLCASSLGTGGSGYTFGSGTRLTVV.

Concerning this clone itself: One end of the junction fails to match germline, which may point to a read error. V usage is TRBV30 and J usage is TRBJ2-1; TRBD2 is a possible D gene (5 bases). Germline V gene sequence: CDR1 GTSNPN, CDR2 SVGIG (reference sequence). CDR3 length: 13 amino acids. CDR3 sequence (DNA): TGTGCCTGGAGCCGCGGTACTAGTGGTCGAATGATCTTC. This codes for CAWSRGTSGRMIF.

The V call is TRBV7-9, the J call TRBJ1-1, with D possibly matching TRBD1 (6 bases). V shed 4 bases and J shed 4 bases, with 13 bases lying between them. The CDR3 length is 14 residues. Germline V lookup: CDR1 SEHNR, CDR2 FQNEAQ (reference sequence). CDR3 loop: CASSSYRASTEAFF. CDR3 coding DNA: TGTGCCAGCAGCTCCTACAGGGCTAGCACTGAAGCTTTCTTT.

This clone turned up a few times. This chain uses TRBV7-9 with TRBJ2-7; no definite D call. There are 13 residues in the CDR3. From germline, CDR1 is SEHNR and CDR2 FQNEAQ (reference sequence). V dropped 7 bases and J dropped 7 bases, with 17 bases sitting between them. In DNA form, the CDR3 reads TGTGCCAGCACGCCCCCCCTGAGCCCTGAGCAGTACTTC. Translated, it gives CASTPPLSPEQYF.

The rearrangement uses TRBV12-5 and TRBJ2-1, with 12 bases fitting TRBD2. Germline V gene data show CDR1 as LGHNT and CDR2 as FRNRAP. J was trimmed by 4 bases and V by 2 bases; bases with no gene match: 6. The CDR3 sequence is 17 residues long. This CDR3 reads CASGLSTGLAGYNEQFF. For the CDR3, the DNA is TGTGCTAGTGGTTTGTCCACCGGACTAGCGGGGTACAATGAGCAGTTCTTC.

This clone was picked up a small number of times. The CDR3 is CASSRTGGSGELFF. DNA of the CDR3: TGTGCCAGCAGTCGGACAGGGGGTTCCGGGGAGCTGTTTTTT. The chain recombines TRBV6-5 with TRBJ2-2; 10 bases fit TRBD1. This CDR3 region has 14 residues. Per the germline V gene, CDR1 is MNHEY and CDR2 is SVGAGI. The V gene end was trimmed by 5 bases and the J gene end by 6 bases; junction bases not matched to a gene: 3.

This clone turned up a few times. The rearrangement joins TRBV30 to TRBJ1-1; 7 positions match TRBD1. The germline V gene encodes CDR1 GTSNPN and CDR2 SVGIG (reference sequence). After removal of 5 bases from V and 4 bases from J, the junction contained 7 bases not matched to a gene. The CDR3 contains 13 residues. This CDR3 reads CAWGQAGGTEAFF. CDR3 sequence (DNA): TGTGCCTGGGGACAGGCTGGGGGCACTGAAGCTTTCTTT.

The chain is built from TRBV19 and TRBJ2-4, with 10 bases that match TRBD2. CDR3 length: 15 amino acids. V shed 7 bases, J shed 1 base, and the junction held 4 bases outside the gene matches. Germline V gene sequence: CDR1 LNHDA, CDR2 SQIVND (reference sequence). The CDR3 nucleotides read TGTGCCAGTACCGGGACTAGCGCCGCCAAAAACATTCAGTACTTC. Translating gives CASTGTSAAKNIQYF.

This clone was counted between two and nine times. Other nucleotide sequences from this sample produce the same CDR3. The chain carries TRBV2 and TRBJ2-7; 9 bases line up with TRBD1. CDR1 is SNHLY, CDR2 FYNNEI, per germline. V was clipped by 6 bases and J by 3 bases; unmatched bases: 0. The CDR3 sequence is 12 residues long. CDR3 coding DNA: TGTGCCAGCAGGGACAGGGGCTACGAGCAGTACTTC. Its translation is CASRDRGYEQYF.